This T cell receptor (beta chain) is drawn from a study of blood T cell repertoires in COVID-19. Original handling: Amplified reference gene primers provided the basis for estimating nucleated cell counts. Libraries were prepared by immunoSEQ multiplex PCR; TCRdb keeps only in-frame clonotypes and omits some of them. That table gives V, J and clone size, and the DNA gave D and trimming. The table shows tens of thousands of clones, with roughly 87% occurring only once. The CDR3 covers 14 residues. Germline CDR1 and CDR2: SGHVS and FNYEAQ. V shed 4 bases and J shed 3 bases, with 10 bases lying between them. Patients in Seattle were enrolled during active infection, then followed longitudinally.

The sequenced sample was peripheral blood. The origin of this receptor is a man in his fifties with COVID-19, enrolled during active disease. This chain connects TRBV7-6 to TRBJ2-1, with unresolved D. The CDR3 reads CASSYPGSYNEQFF. CDR3 DNA sequence: TGTGCCAGCAGCTACCCGGGTAGCTACAATGAGCAGTTCTTC.